This T cell receptor (beta chain) comes out of a study of T cells in Graves' hyperthyroidism and ophthalmopathy. This clonotype was observed many times. What it recognizes is unknown. Uncontrolled infection, other autoimmune disease, pregnancy or lactation excluded patients. Clinical symptoms, serum thyroxine and TRAb, thyroid ultrasound and orbital computed tomography together formed the diagnostic basis. Extraction of PBMCs used roughly 9.6 ml of fresh peripheral blood. RNA transcripts gave rise to amplified TCR beta CDR3 regions. First-round RT-PCR of the TCR CDR3 relied on the HTBI primer set. TCRdb independently ran MiXCR on the multiplex PCR reads; one entry per CDR3 protein. The sample lists some 300,000 distinct CDR3 sequences, less than 20% occurring once. Study-wide findings and caveats: Also found in blood were most expanded thyroid clonotypes above 0.001.

The junction had 8 bases not matched to a gene; V was cut back by 3 bases and J by 4 bases. This CDR3 spans 17 amino acids. Germline V lookup: CDR1 SEHNR, CDR2 FQNEAQ (reference sequence). The chain is built from TRBV7-9 and TRBJ2-7; 14 bases are shared with TRBD2. The sample consisted of blood. This TCR derives from a man in his fifties with Graves' ophthalmopathy. CDR3 coding DNA: TGTGCCAGCAGCTTCGGGACTAGCGGGAGCGCCCGGTACGAGCAGTACTTC. Translation: CASSFGTSGSARYEQYF.